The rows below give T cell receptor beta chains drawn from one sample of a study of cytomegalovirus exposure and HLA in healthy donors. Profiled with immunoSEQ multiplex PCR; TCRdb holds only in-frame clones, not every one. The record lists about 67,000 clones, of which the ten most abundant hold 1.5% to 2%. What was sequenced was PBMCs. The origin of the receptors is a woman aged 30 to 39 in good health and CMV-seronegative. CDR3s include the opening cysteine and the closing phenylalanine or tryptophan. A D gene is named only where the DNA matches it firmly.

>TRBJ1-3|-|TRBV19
TGTGCCAGTAGTATAGAACACAGCTCTGGAAACACCATATATTTT
CASSIEHSSGNTIYF
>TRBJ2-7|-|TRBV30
TGTGCCTGGAGACCGCCGAGGGCCGGTGCCTACGAGCAGTACTTC
CAWRPPRAGAYEQYF
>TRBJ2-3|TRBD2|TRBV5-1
TGCGCCAGCAGCTTGGACGCGGGGGGCACAGATACGCAGTATTTT
CASSLDAGGTDTQYF
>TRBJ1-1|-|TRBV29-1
TGCAGCTACAGGCGGGATGGGTGGAACACTGAAGCTTTCTTT
CSYRRDGWNTEAFF
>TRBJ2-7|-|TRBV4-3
TGCGCCAGCAGCCAACTCCCCGGGGTCGAGCAGTACTTC
CASSQLPGVEQYF
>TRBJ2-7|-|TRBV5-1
TGCGCCAGCAGTCCACAGGGAGTCCCCTACGAGCAGTACTTC
CASSPQGVPYEQYF
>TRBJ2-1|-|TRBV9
TGTGCCAGCAGTAGGGGCCACGACAATGAGCAGTTCTTC
CASSRGHDNEQFF
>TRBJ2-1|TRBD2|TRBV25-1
TGTGCCAGCAGTGAAAGTGGGTTAGCGGGGGGGCTGGATGAGCAGTTCTTC
CASSESGLAGGLDEQFF
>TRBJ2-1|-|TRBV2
TGTGCCAGCAGTTCCCCTGCACGGGGAGAGCAGTTCTTC
CASSSPARGEQFF
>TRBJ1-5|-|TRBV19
TGTGCCAGTAGTTTAAAATTAGGGAGCGGGGAAAGGCAGCCCCAGCATTTT
CASSLKLGSGERQPQHF
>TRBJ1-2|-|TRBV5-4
TGTGCCAGCAGCTCAAAGGACAGAGATGGCTACACCTTC
CASSSKDRDGYTF
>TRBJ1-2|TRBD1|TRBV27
TGTGCCAGCAGTTCCGGCGGGACAGGGTCCCATGGCTACACCTTC
CASSSGGTGSHGYTF
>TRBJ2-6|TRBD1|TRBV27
TGTGCCAGCAGTTCCCTCGGACAGGGGCAATTGACGTCTGGGGCCAACGTCCTGACTTTC
CASSSLGQGQLTSGANVLTF
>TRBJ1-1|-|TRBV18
TGTGCCAGCTCGACAGCTGACGTGAACACTGAAGCTTTCTTT
CASSTADVNTEAFF
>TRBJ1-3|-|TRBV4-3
TGCGCCAGCAGCCAAGATCAGGGAAGTGGAAACACCATATATTTT
CASSQDQGSGNTIYF
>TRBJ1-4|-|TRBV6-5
TGTGCCAGCAACCGGGGGTGGCCCAGCAATGAAAAACTGTTTTTT
CASNRGWPSNEKLFF
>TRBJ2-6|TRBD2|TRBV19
TGTGCCAGTAGTCCCCTTTGGACTAGCGGCCTAACCTACTCTGGGGCCAACGTCCTGACTTTC
CASSPLWTSGLTYSGANVLTF
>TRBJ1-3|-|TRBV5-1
TGCGCCAGCAGCTTGGGAGCTACGACAGACTTCTCTGGAAACACCATATATTTT
CASSLGATTDFSGNTIYF
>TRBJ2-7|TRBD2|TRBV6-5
TGTGCCAGCAACCAAGCGGGAGCCCCTTACGAGCAGTACTTC
CASNQAGAPYEQYF
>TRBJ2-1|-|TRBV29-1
TGCAGCGTTGAACTATCTCGGAATGAGCAGTTCTTC
CSVELSRNEQFF
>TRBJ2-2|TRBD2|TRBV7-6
TGTGCCAGCAGCGATTTAGCGGGAGCGAACACCGGGGAGCTGTTTTTT
CASSDLAGANTGELFF
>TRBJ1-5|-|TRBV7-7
TGTGCTAGCAGCTTAGCGCAGGGCTCACCCCTCTTATCATTCAATCAGCCCCAGCATTTT
CASSLAQGSPLLSFNQPQHF
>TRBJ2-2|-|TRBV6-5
TGTGCCAGCAGTTACGGAGAGACCGGGGAGCTGTTTTTT
CASSYGETGELFF
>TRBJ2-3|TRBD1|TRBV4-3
TGCGCCAGCAGCCGTCAGGGGGCTACAGATACGCAGTATTTT
CASSRQGATDTQYF
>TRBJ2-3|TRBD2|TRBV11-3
TGTGCCAGCAGCCAAGGTCCTAGCGGGAGAACAGATACGCAGTATTTT
CASSQGPSGRTDTQYF
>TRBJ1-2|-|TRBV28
TGTGCCAGCACCCCCGTAGGGACATCGACTTATGGCTACACCTTC
CASTPVGTSTYGYTF
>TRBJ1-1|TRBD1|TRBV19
TGTGCCAGTAGATCCGGGACAGGGGAAATGAACACTGAAGCTTTCTTT
CASRSGTGEMNTEAFF
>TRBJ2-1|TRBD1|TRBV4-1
TGCGCCAGCAGCCAACCGGACAGGGTGGTCGAGCAGTTCTTC
CASSQPDRVVEQFF
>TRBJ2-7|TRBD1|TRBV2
TGTGCCAGCCTGAATCCGGGACAGGGGGCCTACGAGCAGTACTTC
CASLNPGQGAYEQYF
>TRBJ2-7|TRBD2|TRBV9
TGTGCCAATGGACTAGCGGAAGATATCTCCTACGAGCAGTACTTC
CANGLAEDISYEQYF
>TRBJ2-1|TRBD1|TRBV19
TGTGCCAGTAGTATAGGACAGGGGGGTGAGCAGTTCTTC
CASSIGQGGEQFF
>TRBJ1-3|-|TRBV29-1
TGCAGCGTTGTAGCGGGGACTGGAAACACCATATATTTT
CSVVAGTGNTIYF
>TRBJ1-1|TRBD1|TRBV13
TGTGCCAGCAGCTTAAGGACAGGGAAAGCTTTCTTT
CASSLRTGKAFF
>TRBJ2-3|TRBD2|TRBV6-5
TGTGCCAGTAGATTTAGCGGGAGGTCGACAGATACGCAGTATTTT
CASRFSGRSTDTQYF
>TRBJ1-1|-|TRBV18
TGTGCCAGCTCGCAACGTGCAGGGGACACTGAAGCTTTCTTT
CASSQRAGDTEAFF
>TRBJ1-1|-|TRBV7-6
TGTGCCAGCCGGTATAGGGAGGGCACTGAAGCTTTCTTT
CASRYREGTEAFF
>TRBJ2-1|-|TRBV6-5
TGTGCCAGCAGCCACCGGAATGAGCAGTTCTTC
CASSHRNEQFF
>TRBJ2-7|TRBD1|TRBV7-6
TGTGCCAGCAGCTTTACTACAGGGGACGAGCAGTACTTC
CASSFTTGDEQYF
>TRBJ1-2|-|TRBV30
TGTGCCTGGAGTGGTATATATCTTGGCTACACCTTC
CAWSGIYLGYTF
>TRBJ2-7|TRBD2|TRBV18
TGTGCCAGCTCACCTGCTTTTGGAAGCGGGGACTCCTACGAGCAGTACTTC
CASSPAFGSGDSYEQYF
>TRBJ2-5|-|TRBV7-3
TGTGCCAGCAGCTTAAGCAGGGAAGAGACCCAGTACTTC
CASSLSREETQYF
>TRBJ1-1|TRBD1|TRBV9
TGTGCCAGCAGCGCGGGACAGGGGGCGAGCATGAACACTGAAGCTTTCTTT
CASSAGQGASMNTEAFF
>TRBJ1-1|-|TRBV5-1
TGCGCCAGCAGCTTGGAAGGGGCGAACACTGAAGCTTTCTTT
CASSLEGANTEAFF
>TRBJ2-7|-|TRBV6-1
TGTGCCAGCAGTGACGGGGTAGGCTACGAGCAGTACTTC
CASSDGVGYEQYF
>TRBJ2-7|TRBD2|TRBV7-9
TGTGCCAGCAGCTTAGGAGCGGGGCCCTCCTACGAGCAGTACTTC
CASSLGAGPSYEQYF